Detailed here is one T cell receptor beta chain. The table came from immunoSEQ multiplex PCR; TCRdb's copy has only in-frame clones and leaves some out. Here the sample spans 150,000 to 200,000 clones, around four fifths being singletons. V trimming: 4 bases; J trimming: 7 bases; junction bases outside the gene matches: 10. The CDR3 runs 16 residues. Per the germline V gene, CDR1 is LGHNA and CDR2 is YSLEER. This specimen belongs to a study of blood T cell repertoires in COVID-19. Background on the study: Specimens from acute and convalescent COVID-19 originated in the United States, Italy and Spain. Nucleic acid was either cDNA or gDNA, and it came from T cells, B-cell-depleted T cells, or PBMCs.

Those enrolled in Seattle joined during active infection and were followed longitudinally afterward. The source of this sequence is a woman aged 65 to 85 with COVID-19, enrolled during active disease. The sample taken for sequencing was peripheral blood. J is TRBJ2-1 and V is TRBV4-3; the match to TRBD2 covers 10 bases. CDR3 residues: CASSPHLAGVSNEQFF. DNA of the CDR3: TGCGCCAGCAGCCCCCATCTAGCGGGAGTTTCAAATGAGCAGTTCTTC.